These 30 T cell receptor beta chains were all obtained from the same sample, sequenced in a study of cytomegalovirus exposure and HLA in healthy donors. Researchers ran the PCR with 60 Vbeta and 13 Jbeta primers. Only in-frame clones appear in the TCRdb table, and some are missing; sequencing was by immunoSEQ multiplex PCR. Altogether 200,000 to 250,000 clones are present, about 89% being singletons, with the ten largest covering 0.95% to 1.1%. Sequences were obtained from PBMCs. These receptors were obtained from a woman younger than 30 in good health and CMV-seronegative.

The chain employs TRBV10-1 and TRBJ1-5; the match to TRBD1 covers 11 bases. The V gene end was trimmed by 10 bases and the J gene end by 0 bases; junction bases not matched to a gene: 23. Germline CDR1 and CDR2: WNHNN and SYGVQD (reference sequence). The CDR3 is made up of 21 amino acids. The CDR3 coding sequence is TGCGCCAACCGCTCACCTCATACCCGGGACAGGGGGGGTTATAGCAATCAGCCCCAGCATTTT. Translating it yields CANRSPHTRDRGGYSNQPQHF.

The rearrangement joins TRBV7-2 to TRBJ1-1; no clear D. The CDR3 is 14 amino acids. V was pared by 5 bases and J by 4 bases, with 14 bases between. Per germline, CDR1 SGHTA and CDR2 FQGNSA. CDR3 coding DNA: TGTGCCAGCAGCCCTAGTGGCACCGTCACTGAAGCTTTCTTT. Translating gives CASSPSGTVTEAFF.

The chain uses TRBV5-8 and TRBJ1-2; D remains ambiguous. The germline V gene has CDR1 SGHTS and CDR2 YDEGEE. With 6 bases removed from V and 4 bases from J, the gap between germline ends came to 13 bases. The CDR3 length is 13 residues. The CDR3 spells CASNMRGPYGYTF. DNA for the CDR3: TGTGCCAGCAATATGAGAGGCCCCTATGGCTACACCTTC.

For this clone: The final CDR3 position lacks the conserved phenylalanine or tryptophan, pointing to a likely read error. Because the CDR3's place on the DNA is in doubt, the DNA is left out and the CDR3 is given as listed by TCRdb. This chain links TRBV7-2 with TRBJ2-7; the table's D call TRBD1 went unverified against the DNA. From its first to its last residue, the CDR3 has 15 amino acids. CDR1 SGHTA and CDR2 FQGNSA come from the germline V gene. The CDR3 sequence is CASSFASPGQGPRFL.

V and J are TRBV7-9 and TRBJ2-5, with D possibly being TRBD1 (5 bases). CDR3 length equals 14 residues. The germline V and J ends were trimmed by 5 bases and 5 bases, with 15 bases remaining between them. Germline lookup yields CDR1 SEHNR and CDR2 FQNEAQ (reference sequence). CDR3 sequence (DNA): TGTGCCAGCAGCCCGGCGCAGGGTTGGGAGACCCAGTACTTC. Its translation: CASSPAQGWETQYF.

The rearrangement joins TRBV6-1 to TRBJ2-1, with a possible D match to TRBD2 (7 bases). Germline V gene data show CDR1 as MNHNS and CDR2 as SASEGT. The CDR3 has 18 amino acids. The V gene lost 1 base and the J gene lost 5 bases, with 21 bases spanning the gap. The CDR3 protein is CASSEVGGAGFFDNEQFF. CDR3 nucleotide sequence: TGTGCCAGCAGTGAAGTGGGGGGGGCAGGGTTTTTCGACAATGAGCAGTTCTTC.

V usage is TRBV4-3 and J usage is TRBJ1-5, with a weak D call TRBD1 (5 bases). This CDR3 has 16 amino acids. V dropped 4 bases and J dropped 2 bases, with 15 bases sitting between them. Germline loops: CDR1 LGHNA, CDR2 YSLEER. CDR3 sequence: CASSPAGPRRNQPQHF. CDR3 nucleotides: TGCGCCAGCAGCCCGGCGGGACCGAGACGCAATCAGCCCCAGCATTTT.

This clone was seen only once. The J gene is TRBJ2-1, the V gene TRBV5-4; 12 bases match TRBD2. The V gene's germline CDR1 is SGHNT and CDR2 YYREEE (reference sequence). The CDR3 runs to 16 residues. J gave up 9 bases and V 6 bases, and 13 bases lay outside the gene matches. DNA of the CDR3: TGTGCCAGCATCTCCCCCGGGACTAGCGGGTTGGGTGAGCAGTTCTTC. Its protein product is CASISPGTSGLGEQFF. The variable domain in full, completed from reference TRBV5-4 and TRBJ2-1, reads ETGVTQSPTHLIKTRGQQVTLRCSSQSGHNTVSWYQQALGQGPQFIFQYYREEENGRGNFPPRFSGLQFPNYSSELNVNALELDDSALYLCASISPGTSGLGEQFFGPGTRLTVL.

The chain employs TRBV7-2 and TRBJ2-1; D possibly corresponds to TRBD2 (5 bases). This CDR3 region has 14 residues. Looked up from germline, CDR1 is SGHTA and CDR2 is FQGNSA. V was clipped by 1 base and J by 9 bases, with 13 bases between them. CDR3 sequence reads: CASSLGGKTAEQFF. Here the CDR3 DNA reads TGTGCCAGCAGCTTAGGAGGGAAAACGGCTGAGCAGTTCTTC.

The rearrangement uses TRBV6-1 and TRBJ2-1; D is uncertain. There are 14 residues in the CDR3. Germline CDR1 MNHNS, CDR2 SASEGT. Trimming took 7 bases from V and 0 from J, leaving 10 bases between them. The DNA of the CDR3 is TGTGCCAGCAACGACTGGAGCTCCTACAATGAGCAGTTCTTC. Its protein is CASNDWSSYNEQFF.

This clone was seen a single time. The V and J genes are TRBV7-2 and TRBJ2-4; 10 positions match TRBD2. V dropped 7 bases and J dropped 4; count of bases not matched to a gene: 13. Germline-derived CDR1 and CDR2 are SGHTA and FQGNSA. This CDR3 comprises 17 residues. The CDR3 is CASTNGGLAFGKNIQYF. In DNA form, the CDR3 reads TGTGCCAGCACCAATGGGGGACTAGCGTTCGGGAAAAACATTCAGTACTTC.

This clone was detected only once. CDR3 in amino acids: CASSLTGLRSYEQYF. The CDR3 DNA follows: TGCGCCAGCAGCTTGACAGGGTTAAGGTCCTACGAGCAGTACTTC. This chain uses TRBV5-1 with TRBJ2-7; D perhaps matches TRBD1 (6 bases). Germline-derived CDR1 and CDR2 are SGHRS and YFSETQ. The V and J ends lost 1 base and 1 base respectively, with 12 bases between them. This CDR3 contains 15 residues.

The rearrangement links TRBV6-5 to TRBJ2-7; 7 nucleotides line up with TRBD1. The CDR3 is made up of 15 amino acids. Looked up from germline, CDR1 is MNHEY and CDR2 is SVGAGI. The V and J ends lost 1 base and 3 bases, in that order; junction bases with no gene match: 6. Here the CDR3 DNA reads TGTGCCAGCAGTTACTTACAGGGGTCCGACTACGAGCAGTACTTC. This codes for CASSYLQGSDYEQYF.

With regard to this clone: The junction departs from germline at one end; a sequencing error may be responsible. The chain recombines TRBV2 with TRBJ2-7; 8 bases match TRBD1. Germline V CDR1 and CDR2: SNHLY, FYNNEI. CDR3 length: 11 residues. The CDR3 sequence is CASSVMTGDHF. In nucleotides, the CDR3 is TGTGCCAGCAGTGTCATGACAGGGGACCACTTC.

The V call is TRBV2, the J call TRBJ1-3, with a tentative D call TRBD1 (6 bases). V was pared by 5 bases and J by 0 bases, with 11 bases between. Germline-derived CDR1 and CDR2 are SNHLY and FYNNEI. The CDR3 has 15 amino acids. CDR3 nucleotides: TGTGCCAGCAGTTCGACAGGCAGCTCTGGAAACACCATATATTTT. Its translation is CASSSTGSSGNTIYF.

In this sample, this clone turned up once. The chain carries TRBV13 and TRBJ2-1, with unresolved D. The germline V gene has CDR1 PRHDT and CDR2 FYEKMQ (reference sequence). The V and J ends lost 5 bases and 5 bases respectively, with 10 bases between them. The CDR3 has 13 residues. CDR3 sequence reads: CASSQAQDNEQFF. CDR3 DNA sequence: TGTGCCAGCAGCCAGGCACAAGACAATGAGCAGTTCTTC.

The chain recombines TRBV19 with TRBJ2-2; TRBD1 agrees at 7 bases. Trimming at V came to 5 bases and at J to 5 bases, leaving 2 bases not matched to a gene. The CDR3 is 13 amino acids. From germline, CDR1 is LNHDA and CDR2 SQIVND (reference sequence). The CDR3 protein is CASSARGTGELFF. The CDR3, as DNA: TGTGCCAGTAGTGCCAGGGGGACCGGGGAGCTGTTTTTT. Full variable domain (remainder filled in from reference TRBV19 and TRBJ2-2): DGGITQSPKYLFRKEGQNVTLSCEQNLNHDAMYWYRQDPGQGLRLIYYSQIVNDFQKGDIAEGYSVSREKKESFPLTVTSAQKNPTAFYLCASSARGTGELFFGEGSRLTVL.

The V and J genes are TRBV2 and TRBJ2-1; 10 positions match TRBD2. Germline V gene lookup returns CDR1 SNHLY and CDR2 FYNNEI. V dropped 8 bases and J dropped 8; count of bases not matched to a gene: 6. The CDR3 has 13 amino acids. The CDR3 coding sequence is TGTGCCAGCCAGCGGGAGGGTTACGATGAGCAGTTCTTC. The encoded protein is CASQREGYDEQFF. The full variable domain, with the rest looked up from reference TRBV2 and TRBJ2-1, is EPEVTQTPSHQVTQMGQEVILRCVPISNHLYFYWYRQILGQKVEFLVSFYNNEISEKSEIFDDQFSVERPDGSNFTLKIRSTKLEDSAMYFCASQREGYDEQFFGPGTRLTVL.

The CDR3 region has the DNA TGTGCCAGCAGTTCCCACCAAGGGACAGGGGGGGATCAGCCCCAGCATTTT. Its translation is CASSSHQGTGGDQPQHF. The rearrangement joins TRBV27 to TRBJ1-5, with 11 bases fitting TRBD1. Germline lookup yields CDR1 MNHEY and CDR2 SMNVEV (reference sequence). The CDR3 covers 17 residues. The trim removed 4 bases at V and 5 bases at J, leaving 10 bases unmatched.

The CDR3, as DNA: TGTGCCAGCAGCGACAGGGTAACACCCTACGAGCAGTACTTC. The encoded protein is CASSDRVTPYEQYF. The chain couples TRBV7-9 to TRBJ2-7, with 7 nucleotides matching TRBD1. V lost 5 bases and J lost 2; bases outside the gene matches: 6. Germline CDR1 reads SEHNR; CDR2 reads FQNEAQ (reference sequence). The CDR3 sequence is 14 residues long.

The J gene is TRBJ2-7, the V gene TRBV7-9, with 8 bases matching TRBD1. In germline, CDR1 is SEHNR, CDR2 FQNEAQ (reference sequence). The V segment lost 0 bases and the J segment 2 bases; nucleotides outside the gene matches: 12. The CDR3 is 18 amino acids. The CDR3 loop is CASSLAAGTGSLTYEQYF. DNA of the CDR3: TGTGCCAGCAGCTTAGCGGCGGGGACAGGCTCCCTTACCTACGAGCAGTACTTC.

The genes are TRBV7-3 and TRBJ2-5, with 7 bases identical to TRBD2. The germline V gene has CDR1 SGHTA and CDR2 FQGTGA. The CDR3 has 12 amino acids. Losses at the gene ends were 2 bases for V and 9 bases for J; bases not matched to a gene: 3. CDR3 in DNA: TGTGCCAGCAGCTTAGGGGGAGGGCCCCAGTACTTC. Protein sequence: CASSLGGGPQYF.

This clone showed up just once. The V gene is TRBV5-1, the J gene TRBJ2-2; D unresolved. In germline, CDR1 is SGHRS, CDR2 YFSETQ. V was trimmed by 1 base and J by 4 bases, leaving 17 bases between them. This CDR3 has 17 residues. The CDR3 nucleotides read TGCGCCAGCAGCTTGATTGTACCCTCCCCGAGCACCGGGGAGCTGTTTTTT. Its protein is CASSLIVPSPSTGELFF.

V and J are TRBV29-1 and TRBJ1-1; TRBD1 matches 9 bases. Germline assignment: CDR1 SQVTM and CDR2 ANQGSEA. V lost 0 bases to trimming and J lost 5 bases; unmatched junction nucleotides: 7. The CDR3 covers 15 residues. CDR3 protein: CSVEDHRGRGTEAFF. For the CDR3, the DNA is TGCAGCGTTGAAGACCACAGGGGGCGCGGAACTGAAGCTTTCTTT.

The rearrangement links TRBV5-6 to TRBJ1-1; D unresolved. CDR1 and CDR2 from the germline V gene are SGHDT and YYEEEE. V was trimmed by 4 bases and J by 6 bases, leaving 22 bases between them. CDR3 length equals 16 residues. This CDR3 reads CASSTGREFGIPEAFF. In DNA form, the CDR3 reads TGTGCCAGCAGCACCGGACGGGAATTTGGGATCCCTGAAGCTTTCTTT.

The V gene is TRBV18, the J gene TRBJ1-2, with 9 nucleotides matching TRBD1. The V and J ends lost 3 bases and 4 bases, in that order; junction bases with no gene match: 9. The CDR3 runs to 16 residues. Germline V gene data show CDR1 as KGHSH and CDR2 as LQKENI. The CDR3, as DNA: TGTGCCAGCTCACCGATTAGACAGGGGGATGCCTATGGCTACACCTTC. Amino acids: CASSPIRQGDAYGYTF.

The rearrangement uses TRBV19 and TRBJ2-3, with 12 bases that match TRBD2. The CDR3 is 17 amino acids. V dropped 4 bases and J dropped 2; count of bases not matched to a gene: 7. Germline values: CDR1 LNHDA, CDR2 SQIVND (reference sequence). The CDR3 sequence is CASSTRTSGTNTDTQYF. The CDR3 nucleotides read TGTGCCAGTAGTACAAGGACTAGCGGGACTAACACAGATACGCAGTATTTT.

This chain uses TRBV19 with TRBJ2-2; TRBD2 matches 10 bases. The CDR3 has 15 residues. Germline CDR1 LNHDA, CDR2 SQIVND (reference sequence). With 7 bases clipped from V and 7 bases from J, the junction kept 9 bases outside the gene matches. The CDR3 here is CASTGTSEGGGELFF. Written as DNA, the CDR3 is TGTGCCAGTACCGGGACTAGCGAGGGGGGCGGGGAGCTGTTTTTT.

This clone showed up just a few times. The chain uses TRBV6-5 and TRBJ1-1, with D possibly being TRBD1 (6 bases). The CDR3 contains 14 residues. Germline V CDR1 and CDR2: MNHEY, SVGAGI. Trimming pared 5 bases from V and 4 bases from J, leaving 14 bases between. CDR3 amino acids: CASSPPTGLTEAFF. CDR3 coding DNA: TGTGCCAGCAGTCCTCCGACAGGTCTCACTGAAGCTTTCTTT.

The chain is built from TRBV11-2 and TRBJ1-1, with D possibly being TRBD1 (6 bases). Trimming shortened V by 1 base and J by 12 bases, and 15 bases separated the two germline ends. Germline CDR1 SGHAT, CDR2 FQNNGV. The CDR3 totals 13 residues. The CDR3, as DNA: TGTGCCAGCAGCTTAGGGGGGCGGGGGAGGACTTTCTTT. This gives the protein CASSLGGRGRTFF. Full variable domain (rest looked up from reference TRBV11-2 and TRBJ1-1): EAGVAQSPRYKIIEKRQSVAFWCNPISGHATLYWYQQILGQGPKLLIQFQNNGVVDDSQLPKDRFSAERLKGVDSTLKIQPAKLEDSAVYLCASSLGGRGRTFFGQGTRLTVV.